This T cell receptor (beta chain) comes out of a study of vaccination and CD4 T cells after COVID-19. Stated treatment: roughly 11-day PBMC culture with coronavirus spike peptide pools or control peptides (ViraFEST assay). Antigen-specific T cell expansion with peptide pools preceded TCR sequencing in the ViraFEST approach. This clonotype was seen only a few times. The antigen is unknown. Germline V gene data show CDR1 as MNHEY and CDR2 as SVGAGI. V lost 2 bases and J lost 3, with 17 bases in between. The CDR3 is made up of 17 amino acids. With the Oncomine TCR Beta short-read assay, DNA from cultured CD4+ T cells was sequenced. TCRdb processed the PCR reads anew with MiXCR; each CDR3 protein has one entry. Here the sample spans around 20,000 distinct CDR3 sequences, roughly 50% being singletons.

Sequences were obtained from cultured CD4+ T cells from blood. The TCR sequence derives from a human donor with COVID-19. This chain joins TRBV6-5 and TRBJ2-1, with D possibly being TRBD2 (7 bases). CDR3 in DNA: TGTGCCAGCAGTTACACGCCTTGGGGGGGCCTCTACAATGAGCAGTTCTTC. It codes for CASSYTPWGGLYNEQFF.